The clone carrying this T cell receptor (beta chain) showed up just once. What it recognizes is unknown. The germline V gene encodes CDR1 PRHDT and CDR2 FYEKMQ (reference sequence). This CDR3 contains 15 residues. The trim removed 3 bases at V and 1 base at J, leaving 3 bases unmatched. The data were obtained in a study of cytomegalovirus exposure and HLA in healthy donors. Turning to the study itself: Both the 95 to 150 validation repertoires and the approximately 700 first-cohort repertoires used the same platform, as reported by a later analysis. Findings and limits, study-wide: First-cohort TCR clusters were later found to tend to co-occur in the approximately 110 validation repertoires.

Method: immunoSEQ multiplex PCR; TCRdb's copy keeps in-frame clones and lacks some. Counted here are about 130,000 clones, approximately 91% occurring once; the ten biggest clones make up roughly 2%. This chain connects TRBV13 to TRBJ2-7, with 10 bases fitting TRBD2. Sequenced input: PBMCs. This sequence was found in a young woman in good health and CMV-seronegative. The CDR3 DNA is TGTGCCAGCAGCTTTCGAGCGGGAGGGTCCTACGAGCAGTACTTC. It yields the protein CASSFRAGGSYEQYF.